Included here is one TCR beta chain sequence, with context. Antigen specificity is unknown. This CDR3 contains 13 residues. Germline CDR1 and CDR2: SGHDT and YYEEEE. Trimming stripped 4 bases from V and 2 bases from J, with 10 bases between. With molecular barcodes, quantitative 5'-RACE was used to make the TCR beta libraries. MiXCR, run by TCRdb on the 5' RACE reads, gives a single entry per CDR3 protein. Of 50,000 to 75,000 distinct CDR3 sequences listed, around 6.5% were seen once; the top ten hold approximately 5%. These data are taken from a study of CD8 T cells in ankylosing spondylitis. Study outcomes and limitations: Earlier authors reported some of these motif variants in reactive arthritis synovial fluid and blood. A TCR beta motif of under ten highly homologous variants seemed to mark ankylosing spondylitis blood. Disease-linked clones reportedly showed significant enrichment in matched ankylosing spondylitis synovial fluid.

Material: synovial fluid, either unsorted or a sorted T cell fraction (not recorded which). The V gene is TRBV5-6, the J gene TRBJ2-7; D is ambiguous. The receptor was derived from a male donor with ankylosing spondylitis. The CDR3, as DNA: TGTGCCAGCAGCACCAGCGTAACCTACGAGCAGTACTTC. This encodes CASSTSVTYEQYF.